What follows is one T cell receptor (beta chain) and its context. Assay: immunoSEQ multiplex PCR; the TCRdb copy retains only in-frame clones and omits some. The profile shows 250,000 to 350,000 clones, roughly 86% of them singletons. The junction had 7 bases not matched to a gene; V was cut back by 2 bases and J by 4 bases. CDR1 SGHTA and CDR2 FQGNSA come from the germline V gene. The CDR3 has 15 amino acids. The entry originates in a study of blood T cell repertoires in COVID-19. This rearrangement joins TRBV7-2 to TRBJ2-7; TRBD2 matches 8 bases. The material sequenced was peripheral blood. This TCR derives from a woman aged 25 to 39 who had recovered from COVID-19. CDR3 sequence (DNA): TGTGCCAGCAGCTTACAACCAGCGGGGGTTTACGAGCAGTACTTC. This sequence encodes CASSLQPAGVYEQYF.